The rows below give T cell receptor beta chains drawn from one sample of a study of OX40 agonist ivuxolimab in advanced cancers. Method: immunoSEQ multiplex PCR; TCRdb's copy keeps in-frame clones and lacks some. The repertoire holds 70,000 to 85,000 clones, with about 85% as singletons. The sample was CD4+ or CD8+ T cells sorted from blood, taken in a trial of the OX40 agonist ivuxolimab. The origin of the receptors is an adult with an advanced solid tumor such as melanoma, head and neck, liver or kidney cancer. CDR3s include the opening cysteine and the closing phenylalanine or tryptophan. A D gene is named only where the DNA matches it firmly. Expanded clones get a size class; other rows say once, few or many, or leave the size out.

j_call clone_size d_call v_call cdr3_aa cdr3_nt
TRBJ1-1 once - TRBV28 CASSSSTPREAFF TGTGCTAGCAGTTCCTCGACACCTCGCGAGGCTTTCTTT
TRBJ1-2 - - TRBV9 CASSVEVGGGNYGYTF TGTGCCAGCAGCGTAGAAGTGGGTGGCGGGAACTATGGCTACACCTTC
TRBJ2-6 - TRBD1 TRBV6-1 CASSGTGGSGANVLTF TGTGCCAGCAGTGGGACAGGGGGCTCTGGGGCCAACGTCCTGACTTTC
TRBJ1-2 few - TRBV28 CASSPSGASGFGYTF TGTGCCAGCAGTCCCTCCGGGGCCTCAGGGTTTGGCTACACCTTC
TRBJ1-4 - TRBD1 TRBV7-9 CASSLSTGNNEKLFF TGTGCCAGCAGCTTGTCGACAGGGAATAATGAAAAACTGTTTTTT
TRBJ2-1 - - TRBV7-9 CASSESGGINEQFF TGTGCCAGCAGCGAAAGCGGAGGTATCAATGAGCAGTTCTTC
TRBJ2-3 - - TRBV6-5 CASSYGLAATQYF TGTGCCAGCAGTTACGGGTTGGCGGCTACGCAGTATTTT
TRBJ2-5 - - TRBV30 CAWSVTREQETQYF TGTGCCTGGAGTGTGACTAGAGAGCAAGAGACCCAGTACTTC
TRBJ1-1 once - TRBV18 CASDRELEGTEAFF TGTGCCAGCGACCGGGAGTTAGAAGGCACTGAAGCTTTCTTT
TRBJ2-5 - TRBD2 TRBV14 CASSLFNSGGAQTQYF TGTGCCAGCAGCCTGTTTAATAGCGGGGGGGCACAGACCCAGTACTTC
TRBJ2-3 once TRBD2 TRBV9 CASSGTSGRTDTQYF TGTGCCAGCAGCGGGACTAGCGGGAGAACAGATACGCAGTATTTT
TRBJ1-1 - - TRBV27 CASSFHGGEAFF TGTGCCAGCAGTTTCCACGGGGGTGAAGCTTTCTTT
TRBJ1-4 - - TRBV15 CATNPRGRNLNEKLFF TGTGCCACCAATCCCCGCGGACGGAATTTAAATGAAAAACTGTTTTTT
TRBJ1-4 - - TRBV5-1 CASSLESGEKLFF TGCGCCAGCAGCTTGGAAAGTGGTGAAAAACTGTTTTTT
TRBJ2-1 - TRBD2 TRBV9 CASSASLAGVYGDEQFF TGTGCCAGCAGCGCTTCACTAGCGGGAGTTTATGGCGATGAGCAGTTCTTC
TRBJ2-2 few - TRBV6-4 CASSDGTENTGELFF TGTGCCAGCAGTGACGGGACGGAAAACACCGGGGAGCTGTTTTTT
TRBJ1-4 - - TRBV5-6 CASSSPRGVGGAREKLFF TGTGCCAGCAGTTCACCCCGCGGTGTCGGGGGCGCGAGGGAAAAACTGTTTTTT
TRBJ2-1 - TRBD2 TRBV11-2 CASSPGLANNEQFF TGTGCCAGCAGCCCCGGACTAGCGAATAATGAGCAGTTCTTC
TRBJ1-1 few - TRBV27 CASSFTTPGTEAFF TGTGCCAGCAGTTTCACGACCCCGGGTACTGAAGCTTTCTTT
TRBJ1-1 - - TRBV19 CASSLNSWDINTEAFF TGTGCCAGTAGCCTCAATAGCTGGGACATAAACACTGAAGCTTTCTTT
TRBJ1-2 - - TRBV19 CASRSDRAVFYGYTF TGTGCCAGTAGATCGGACCGCGCAGTTTTTTATGGCTACACCTTC
TRBJ2-3 - TRBD2 TRBV25-1 CASSESWRGRTDTQYF TGTGCCAGCAGTGAATCATGGCGGGGGAGGACAGATACGCAGTATTTT
TRBJ2-4 - TRBD1 TRBV6-1 CASSATDRAGTKNIQYF TGTGCCAGCAGTGCAACGGACAGGGCTGGGACCAAAAACATTCAGTACTTC
TRBJ2-3 - - TRBV7-2 CASRPPGDTQYF TGTGCCAGCAGGCCTCCGGGGGATACGCAGTATTTT
TRBJ1-2 - - TRBV20-1 CSASRARGYTF TGCAGTGCTAGCAGGGCCCGAGGCTACACCTTC
TRBJ1-6 - - TRBV6-6 CASSYRGDSPLHF TGTGCCAGCAGTTACAGGGGGGATTCACCCCTCCACTTT
TRBJ2-7 - TRBD2 TRBV6-1 CASSWTSGPYEQYF TGTGCCAGCAGTTGGACTAGCGGACCCTACGAGCAGTACTTC
TRBJ1-1 - - TRBV4-1 CASSQSGRDQGNTEAFF TGCGCCAGCAGCCAATCCGGACGGGACCAGGGTAACACTGAAGCTTTCTTT
TRBJ2-7 - - TRBV4-3 CASSQGWANPSYEQYF TGCGCCAGCAGCCAAGGGTGGGCTAACCCGTCCTACGAGCAGTACTTC
TRBJ2-3 - - TRBV7-9 CASSSGWGALTQYF TGTGCCAGCAGCAGTGGGTGGGGGGCCCTTACGCAGTATTTT
TRBJ1-2 - - TRBV5-4 CASSLPTGNPYGYTF TGTGCCAGCAGCTTACCAACAGGGAATCCCTATGGCTACACCTTC